This T cell receptor (beta chain) stems from a study of cytomegalovirus exposure and HLA in healthy donors (TCRdb year 2017). Regarding the complete study: In an earlier analysis of approximately 500 of the donors, under 300 Gb of sequence data and just under 120 million unique TCR beta sequences from some 170 million T cells were reported. About 310 gigabases of sequencing data and roughly 90 million unique TCR sequences were included in an early release covering 550 to 800 HLA-typed donors. Of the roughly 400 genotyped donors, 81% fell in the genetic ancestry cluster associated with self-reported Caucasian donors. The study aimed to test whether signatures of past pathogen exposure could be identified by cataloging public T cell receptors. The study profiled the T cell repertoires of approximately 700 subjects by immunosequencing and related them to cytomegalovirus serostatus. Along with the approximately 620-subject first cohort, a separate validation cohort of over a hundred different subjects was used. The study combined high-throughput TCR immunosequencing, statistical association of individual TCRs with disease status, and machine learning to predict cytomegalovirus infection status. A later analysis re-examined previously published TCR beta repertoires from several hundred donors and added high-resolution HLA genotyping to investigate patterns of TCR occurrence. Rather than using new phenotypic data, the later analysis identified candidate immune exposures from TCR beta sequences and from how often those sequences occurred across donors. To decide whether each TCR beta V gene segment behaved as functional or pseudogenic, an earlier analysis of fewer than 750 of the donors relied on high-throughput TCR beta sequencing. Donor age, sex, ethnicity and CMV serostatus were compiled together with the repertoire data. A later genetic analysis used genome-wide SNP genotypes for about 55% of the 666 donors, treating that subset as a discovery cohort. Every discovery cohort repertoire had been produced on one sequencing platform. HLA typing covered class I and class II loci at four-digit resolution. The number of typed donors differed by locus: about 620-640 for A, B, C, DRB1 and DQB1; approximately 530 for DQA1; over 600 for DPA1; and some 430 for DPB1. Because of strong linkage in the cohort, four or five DR-DQ haplotypes were treated as single units for association and clustering. On average, around 230,000 unique TCR beta nucleotide sequences were sequenced per donor among 398 genotyped donors of the cohort, with 15% to 20% of those sequences being non-productive.

Libraries were constructed by the immunoSEQ multiplex PCR assay. For the multiplex PCR, a mixture combining 60 forward primers for TCR Vbeta segments and 13 reverse primers for TCR Jbeta segments was used. The CDR3 region of rearranged TCR beta genes was amplified from genomic DNA by a multiplex PCR assay. The amplified TCR beta libraries were sequenced on the Illumina HiSeq System as 87-base-pair reads. Processing in the source paper ran as follows. Across the 700 or so repertoires, a later analysis counted 80 million or so unique TCR beta chains, 9.5 million to 12 million of which were shared by at least two donors. Raw reads were error-corrected and collapsed into unique sequences by a nearest-neighbor algorithm in which closely related sequences were merged to remove PCR and sequencing errors. Alignment of CDR3 sequences to IMGT reference sequences was used to assign V, D and J gene segments. Each retained sequence needed at least a six-nucleotide match to both a V gene segment and a J gene segment. A rearrangement was called productive if the CDR3 had no stop codons and remained in frame with V and J, and every other rearrangement was called non-productive. CDR3 was defined by IMGT convention, running from the second conserved V-encoded cysteine to the conserved J-encoded phenylalanine. The earlier analysis of approximately 590 of the donors excluded any sequence lacking an unambiguous match to a single V gene segment. An earlier analysis of almost 600 of the donors classified V segments as functional when productive rearrangements were above 56.7% and as segregating when the standard deviation between donors was above 5%. A statistical classification framework was built for diagnosing cytomegalovirus status from the catalog of TCR beta chain sequences. V and J gene assignment, in a later analysis, came from comparing TCR nucleotide sequences with IMGT/GENE-DB human TR gene sequences. In a later analysis, CDR3 sequences and most-parsimonious VDJ recombination scenarios were assigned using the TCRdist pipeline. In a later analysis, every TCR beta chain was defined by the combination of its CDR3 amino acid sequence and its V-gene family, and reads without a unique V-gene family were dropped. A later analysis removed 592 highly shared, low-generation-probability nucleotide sequences to deal with suspected cross-contamination and a sequencing artifact. In a later analysis, a clonal expansion index for each public chain was calculated from normalized within-repertoire ranks of inferred template counts. A later analysis computed generation probabilities with a VDJ recombination model fitted to out-of-frame rearrangements, and checked the results against IGoR. Hypergeometric tests were used in a later analysis to score TCR-TCR, TCR-HLA and TCR-CMV co-occurrence, with a repertoire-size bias correction applied to the TCR pairs. In a later analysis, false discovery rates were estimated by permuting HLA or CMV assignments 20 times. In a later analysis, co-occurring TCRs were grouped using DBSCAN, and TCRdist sequence similarity was added for clustering within HLA-allele-positive subsets. Co-occurrence clustering excluded repertoires with fewer than 30,000 or more than 120,000 public chains, plus five with anomalous nucleotide sharing. TCRdb limited this immuneACCESS table to in-frame rearrangements with V and J called. A share of clones is missing; checked studies link under half to unresolved V genes, and the rest is unexplained. Clone size and V and J calls were adopted from that table, with D and trimming inferred from the DNA. This sample holds roughly 100,000 clones; approximately 83% were observed only once. The ten largest clonotypes hold 6% to 7.5% of the sample.

In total, roughly 670 healthy bone marrow donors made up the cohort. Cohort members were all nominally healthy when sampled, although unrecorded immune exposures were likely present. The donor was CMV seronegative and was included in the group of 352 seronegative cohort members. A peripheral blood sample was collected from each donor, and TCR beta sequencing was performed on peripheral blood mononuclear cells. The Qiagen DNeasy Blood Extraction Kit was used to extract genomic DNA from the blood cell samples. Concerning this clone: Its target antigen remains unknown. Base-call qualities are not available, and no considerably larger clone is one nucleotide away.

The paper as a whole reports these results and caveats: According to a later genetic analysis, donors in an Asian-associated ancestry cluster had fewer N-insertions in productive TCRs than the approximately 650-donor mean. The sequencing pipeline was judged likely to have produced a cluster of highly shared sequence variants as a technical artifact. In a later analysis, several top co-occurrence clusters were reported to appear linked to parvovirus B19, influenza, CMV and Epstein-Barr virus. It was suggested by the authors that the approach could potentially be generalized to other disease states and immunological phenotypes. Most TCR sequences were seen in very few donors, while some public TCRs were found in many individuals. Only TCR beta chains were sequenced in this cohort, and the absence of alpha or paired-chain data limited detectable features. Broadly in line with IMGT annotations, most TCR beta V segments showed up in productive rearrangements about 87% or about 30% of the time in an earlier analysis of around 600 of the donors. A later analysis associated about 17,000 TCR beta sequences with specific HLA alleles at a false discovery rate of 0.05. The only immune exposure information available for the cohort was CMV serostatus. A further reported finding was that TCR beta sequences accurately predicted the HLA-A and HLA-B alleles for most subjects in the first cohort. A later analysis found that TCR association rates varied across HLA loci, with DRB1 alleles showing the most associated TCRs and HLA-C alleles the fewest. An association between a missense DCLRE1C variant and V-gene and J-gene trimming of TCR beta chains was found in a later genetic analysis and replicated in an independent cohort. The presence/absence analyses assumed that sequencing depth was roughly uniform across donors, and that assumption may not be true. Most CMV-associated TCR beta chains appeared to be HLA-restricted in a later analysis, and the HLA associations seemed to be driven largely by CMV exposure. Linkage disequilibrium might explain the correlated functional status among segregating V segments, but an unknown experimental factor could not be ruled out. A later analysis found that HLA-associated TCR beta chains were more clonally expanded and had lower generation probabilities than equally common non-associated chains. Assigning TCR associations to individual alleles was difficult when HLA alleles, especially DR and DQ, strongly co-occurred. In vitro tests confirmed that a few of the cytomegalovirus-associated TCR beta chains recognize cytomegalovirus antigens. Because some donors lacked HLA typing at each locus, the association tests relied only on the typed subset. The study listed 150 to 200 TCR beta chains as associated with cytomegalovirus. The earlier analysis of 587 of the donors excluded 15 to 20 rarely observed V segments, including chromosome 9 orphons, because counts were too low. Cytomegalovirus status was reported to be diagnosed by the classifier with high specificity and sensitivity in both the original and validation cohorts.

This TCR came from a man aged 18 to 30 in good health and CMV-seronegative. The sequenced material came from PBMCs.

The CDR3 protein: CASSLDLEPYEQYF. The DNA sequence follows: TGTGCCAGCAGCTTAGATTTGGAGCCCTACGAGCAGTACTTC. The rearrangement joined TRBV7-9 to TRBJ2-7; the D gene lacks a confident call. In the germline V gene (reference sequence), CDR1 corresponds to SEHNR and CDR2 to FQNEAQ. Trimming removed 1 base from V and 2 bases from J, leaving 9 bases between the germline ends. The CDR3 has 14 amino acids, counting the end cysteine and phenylalanine. Only the CDR3 DNA stays, 42 bases, in frame from base 1.